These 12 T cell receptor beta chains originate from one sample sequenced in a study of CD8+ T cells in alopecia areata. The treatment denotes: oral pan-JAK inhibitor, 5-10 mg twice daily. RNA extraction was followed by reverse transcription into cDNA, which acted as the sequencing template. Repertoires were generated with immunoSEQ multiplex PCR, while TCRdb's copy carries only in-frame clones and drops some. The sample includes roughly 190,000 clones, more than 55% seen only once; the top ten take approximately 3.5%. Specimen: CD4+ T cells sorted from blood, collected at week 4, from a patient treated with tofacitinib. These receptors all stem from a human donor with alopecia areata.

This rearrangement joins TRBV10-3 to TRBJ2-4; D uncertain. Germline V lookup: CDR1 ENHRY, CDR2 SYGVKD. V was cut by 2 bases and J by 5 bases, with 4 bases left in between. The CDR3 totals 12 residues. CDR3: CAISERENIQYF. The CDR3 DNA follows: TGTGCCATCAGTGAGCGGGAAAACATTCAGTACTTC.

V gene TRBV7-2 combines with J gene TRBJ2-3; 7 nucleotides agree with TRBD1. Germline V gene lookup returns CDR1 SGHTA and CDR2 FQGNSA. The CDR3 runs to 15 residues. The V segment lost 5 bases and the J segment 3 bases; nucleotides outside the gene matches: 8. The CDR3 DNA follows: TGTGCCAGCAGCCTCGGACAGGTGGGAACAGATACGCAGTATTTT. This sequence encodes CASSLGQVGTDTQYF.

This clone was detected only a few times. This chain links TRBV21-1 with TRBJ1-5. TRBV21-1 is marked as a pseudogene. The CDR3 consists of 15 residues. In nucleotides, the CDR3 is TGTGCCAGCAGCTCTCGACAGCGGGGAAATCAGCCCCAGCATTTT. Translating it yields CASSSRQRGNQPQHF.

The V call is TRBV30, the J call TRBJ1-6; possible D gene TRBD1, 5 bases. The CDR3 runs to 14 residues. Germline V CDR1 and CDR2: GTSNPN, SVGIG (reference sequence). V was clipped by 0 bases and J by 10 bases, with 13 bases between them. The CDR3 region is CAWSVHRGTSPLHF. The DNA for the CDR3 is TGTGCCTGGAGTGTACATCGGGGGACCTCACCCCTCCACTTT.

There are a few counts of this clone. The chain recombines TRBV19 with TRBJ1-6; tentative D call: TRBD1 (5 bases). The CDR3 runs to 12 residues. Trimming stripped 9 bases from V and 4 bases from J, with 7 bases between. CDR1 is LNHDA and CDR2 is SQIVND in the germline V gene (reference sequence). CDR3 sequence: CASQGYNSPLHF. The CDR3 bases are TGTGCCAGCCAGGGATATAATTCACCCCTCCACTTT.

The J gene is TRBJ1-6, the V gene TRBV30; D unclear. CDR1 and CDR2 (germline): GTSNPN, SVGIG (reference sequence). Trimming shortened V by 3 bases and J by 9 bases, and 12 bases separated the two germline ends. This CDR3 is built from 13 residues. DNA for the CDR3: TGTGCCTGGAGGGGTGACCCGGGTTCACCCCTCCACTTT. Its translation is CAWRGDPGSPLHF. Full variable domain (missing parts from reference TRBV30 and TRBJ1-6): SQTIHQWPATLVQPVGSPLSLECTVEGTSNPNLYWYRQAAGRGLQLLFYSVGIGQISSEVPQNLSASRPQDRQFILSSKKLLLSDSGFYLCAWRGDPGSPLHFGNGTRLTVT.

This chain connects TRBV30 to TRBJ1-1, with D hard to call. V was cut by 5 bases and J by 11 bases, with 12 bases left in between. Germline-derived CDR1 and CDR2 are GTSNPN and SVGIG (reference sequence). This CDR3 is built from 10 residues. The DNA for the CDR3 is TGTGCCTGGGGGAGGGCGGTGGCTTTCTTT. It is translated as CAWGRAVAFF.

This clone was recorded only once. CDR3 protein: CASSLESAGEKLFF. In DNA, the CDR3 is TGCGCCAGCAGCTTGGAATCAGCTGGTGAAAAACTGTTTTTT. The chain joins TRBV5-1 to TRBJ1-4; D is uncertain. Trimming removed 0 bases from V and 7 bases from J, with 10 bases in between. CDR3 size: 14 residues. Germline CDR1 and CDR2: SGHRS and YFSETQ.

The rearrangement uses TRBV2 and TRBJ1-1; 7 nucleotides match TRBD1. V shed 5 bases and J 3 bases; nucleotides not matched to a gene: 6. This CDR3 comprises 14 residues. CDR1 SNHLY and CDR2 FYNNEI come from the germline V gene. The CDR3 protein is CASSPNRGDTEAFF. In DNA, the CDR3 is TGTGCCAGCAGTCCCAACAGGGGAGACACTGAAGCTTTCTTT.

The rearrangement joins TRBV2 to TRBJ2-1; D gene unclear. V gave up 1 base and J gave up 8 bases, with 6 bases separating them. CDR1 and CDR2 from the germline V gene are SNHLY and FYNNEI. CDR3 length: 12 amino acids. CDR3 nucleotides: TGTGCCAGCAGTGAAGGCGAGCATGAGCAGTTCTTC. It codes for CASSEGEHEQFF.

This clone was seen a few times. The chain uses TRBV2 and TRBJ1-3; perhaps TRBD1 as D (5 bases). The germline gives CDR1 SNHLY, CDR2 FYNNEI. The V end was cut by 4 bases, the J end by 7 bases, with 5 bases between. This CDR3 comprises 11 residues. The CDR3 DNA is TGTGCCAGCAGTGGGGACAACACCATATATTTT. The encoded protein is CASSGDNTIYF.

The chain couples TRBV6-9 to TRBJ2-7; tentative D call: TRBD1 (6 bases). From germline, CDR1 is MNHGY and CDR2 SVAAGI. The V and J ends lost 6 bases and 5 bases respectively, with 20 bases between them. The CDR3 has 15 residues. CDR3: CASSHRDIKTDEQYF. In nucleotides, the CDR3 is TGTGCCAGCAGCCACCGGGACATAAAGACGGACGAGCAGTACTTC.